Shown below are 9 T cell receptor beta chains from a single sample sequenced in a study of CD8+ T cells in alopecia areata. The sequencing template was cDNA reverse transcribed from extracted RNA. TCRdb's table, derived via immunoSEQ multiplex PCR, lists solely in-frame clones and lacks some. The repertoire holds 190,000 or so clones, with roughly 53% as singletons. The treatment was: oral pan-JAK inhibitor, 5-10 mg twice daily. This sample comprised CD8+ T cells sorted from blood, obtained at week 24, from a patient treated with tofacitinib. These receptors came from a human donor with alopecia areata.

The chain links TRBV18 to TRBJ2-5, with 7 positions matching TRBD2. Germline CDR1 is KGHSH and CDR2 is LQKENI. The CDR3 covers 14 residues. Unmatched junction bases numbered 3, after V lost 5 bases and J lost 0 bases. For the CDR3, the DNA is TGTGCCAGCTCAAGGCGGGAGTACCAAGAGACCCAGTACTTC. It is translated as CASSRREYQETQYF.

This chain's CDR3 is CASSTGTGSTEAFF. The CDR3 DNA reads TGTGCCAGCAGCACCGGGACAGGGTCCACTGAAGCTTTCTTT. The chain joins TRBV7-9 to TRBJ1-1; 9 bases are shared with TRBD1. The CDR3 consists of 14 residues. Germline lookup yields CDR1 SEHNR and CDR2 FQNEAQ (reference sequence). V lost 5 bases and J lost 4; bases outside the gene matches: 5.

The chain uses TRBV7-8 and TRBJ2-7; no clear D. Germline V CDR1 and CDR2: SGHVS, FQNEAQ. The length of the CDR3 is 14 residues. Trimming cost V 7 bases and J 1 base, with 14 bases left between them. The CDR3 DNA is TGTGCCAGCATTGATCGCAGCGTTTCCTACGAGCAGTACTTC. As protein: CASIDRSVSYEQYF.

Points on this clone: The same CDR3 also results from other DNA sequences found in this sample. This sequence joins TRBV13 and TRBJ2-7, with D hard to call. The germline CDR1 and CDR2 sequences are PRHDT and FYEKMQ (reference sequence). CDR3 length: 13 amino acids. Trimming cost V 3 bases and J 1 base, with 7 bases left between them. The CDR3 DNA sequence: TGTGCCAGCAGCTTGGGCAGGTCCTACGAGCAGTACTTC. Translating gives CASSLGRSYEQYF.

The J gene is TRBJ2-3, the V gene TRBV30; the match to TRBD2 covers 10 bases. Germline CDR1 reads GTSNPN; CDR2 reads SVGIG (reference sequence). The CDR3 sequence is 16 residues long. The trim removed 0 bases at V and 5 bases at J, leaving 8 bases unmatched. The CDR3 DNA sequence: TGTGCCTGGAGTGTTGGAGCGGGGGGGCCCGAAGATACGCAGTATTTT. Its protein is CAWSVGAGGPEDTQYF.

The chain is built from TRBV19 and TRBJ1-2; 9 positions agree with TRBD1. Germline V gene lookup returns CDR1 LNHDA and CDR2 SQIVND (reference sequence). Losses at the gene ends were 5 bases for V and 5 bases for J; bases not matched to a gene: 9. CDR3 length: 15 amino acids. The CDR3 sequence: CASSHRDRVKYGYTF. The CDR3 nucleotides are TGTGCCAGTAGTCACCGGGACAGGGTGAAGTATGGCTACACCTTC. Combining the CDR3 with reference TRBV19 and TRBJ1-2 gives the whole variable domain DGGITQSPKYLFRKEGQNVTLSCEQNLNHDAMYWYRQDPGQGLRLIYYSQIVNDFQKGDIAEGYSVSREKKESFPLTVTSAQKNPTAFYLCASSHRDRVKYGYTFGSGTRLTVV.

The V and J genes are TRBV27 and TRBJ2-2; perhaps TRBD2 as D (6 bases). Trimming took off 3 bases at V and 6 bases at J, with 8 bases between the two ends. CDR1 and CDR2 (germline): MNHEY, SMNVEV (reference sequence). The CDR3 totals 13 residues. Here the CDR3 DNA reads TGTGCCAGCAGTTTGCCGGGGGCCGGGGAGCTGTTTTTT. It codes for CASSLPGAGELFF.

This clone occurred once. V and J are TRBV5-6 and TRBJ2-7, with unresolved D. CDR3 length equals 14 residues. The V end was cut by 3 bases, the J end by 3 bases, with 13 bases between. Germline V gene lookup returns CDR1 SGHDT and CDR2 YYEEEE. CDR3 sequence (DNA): TGTGCCAGCAGCTACCCGACCGGCGGCTACGAGCAGTACTTC. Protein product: CASSYPTGGYEQYF.

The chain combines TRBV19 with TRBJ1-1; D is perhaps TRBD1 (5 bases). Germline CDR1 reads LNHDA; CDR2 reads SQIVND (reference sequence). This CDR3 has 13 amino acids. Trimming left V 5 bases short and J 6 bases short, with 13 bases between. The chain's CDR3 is CASSSVGGSEAFF. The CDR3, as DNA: TGTGCCAGTAGTTCCGTCGGGGGTTCTGAAGCTTTCTTT.